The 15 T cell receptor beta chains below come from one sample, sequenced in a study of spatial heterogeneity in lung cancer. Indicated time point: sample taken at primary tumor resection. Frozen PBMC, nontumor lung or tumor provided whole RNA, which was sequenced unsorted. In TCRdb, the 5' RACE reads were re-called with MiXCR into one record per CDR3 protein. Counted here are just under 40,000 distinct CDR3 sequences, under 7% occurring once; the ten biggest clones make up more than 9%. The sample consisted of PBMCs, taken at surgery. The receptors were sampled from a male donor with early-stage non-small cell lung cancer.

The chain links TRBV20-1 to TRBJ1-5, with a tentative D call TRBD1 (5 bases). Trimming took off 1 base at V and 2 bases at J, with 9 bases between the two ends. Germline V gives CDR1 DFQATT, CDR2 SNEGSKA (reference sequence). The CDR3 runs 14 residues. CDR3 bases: TGCAGTGCTAGAGCCACACAGGGCAATCAGCCCCAGCATTTT. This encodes CSARATQGNQPQHF.

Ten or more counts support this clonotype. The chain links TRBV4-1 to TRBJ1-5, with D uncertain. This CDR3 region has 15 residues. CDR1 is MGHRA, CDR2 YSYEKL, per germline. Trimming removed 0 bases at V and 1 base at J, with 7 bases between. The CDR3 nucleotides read TGCGCCAGCAGCCAAGATGGCTGGAGCAATCAGCCCCAGCATTTT. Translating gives CASSQDGWSNQPQHF.

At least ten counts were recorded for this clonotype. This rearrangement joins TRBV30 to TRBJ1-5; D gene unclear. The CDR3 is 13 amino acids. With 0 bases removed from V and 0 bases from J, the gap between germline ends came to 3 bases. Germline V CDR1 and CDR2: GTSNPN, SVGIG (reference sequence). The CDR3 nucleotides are TGTGCCTGGAGTGTTAATAGCAATCAGCCCCAGCATTTT. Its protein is CAWSVNSNQPQHF. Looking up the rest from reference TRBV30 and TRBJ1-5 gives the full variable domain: SQTIHQWPATLVQPVGSPLSLECTVEGTSNPNLYWYRQAAGRGLQLLFYSVGIGQISSEVPQNLSASRPQDRQFILSSKKLLLSDSGFYLCAWSVNSNQPQHFGDGTRLSIL.

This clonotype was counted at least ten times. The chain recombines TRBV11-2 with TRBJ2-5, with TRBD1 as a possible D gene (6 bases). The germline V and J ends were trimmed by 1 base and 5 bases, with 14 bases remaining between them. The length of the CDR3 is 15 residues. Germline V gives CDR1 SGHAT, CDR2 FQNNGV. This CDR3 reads CASSLVAGELETQYF. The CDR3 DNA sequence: TGTGCCAGCAGCTTAGTGGCAGGGGAGTTGGAGACCCAGTACTTC.

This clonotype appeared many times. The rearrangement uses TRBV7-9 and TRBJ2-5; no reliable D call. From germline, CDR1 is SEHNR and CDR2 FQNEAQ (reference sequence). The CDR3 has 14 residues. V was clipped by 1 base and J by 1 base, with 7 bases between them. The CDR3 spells CASSLVGSQETQYF. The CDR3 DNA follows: TGTGCCAGCAGCTTAGTCGGCAGCCAAGAGACCCAGTACTTC.

In nucleotides, the CDR3 is TGTGCCAGCAGCTTAGCTCTGGGGCATTTCAATGAGCAGTTCTTC. Encoded protein: CASSLALGHFNEQFF. This chain uses TRBV7-2 with TRBJ2-1; a possible D gene is TRBD1 (5 bases). The V gene's germline CDR1 is SGHTA and CDR2 FQGNSA. Trimming removed 0 bases at V and 6 bases at J, with 12 bases between. The CDR3 runs to 15 residues.

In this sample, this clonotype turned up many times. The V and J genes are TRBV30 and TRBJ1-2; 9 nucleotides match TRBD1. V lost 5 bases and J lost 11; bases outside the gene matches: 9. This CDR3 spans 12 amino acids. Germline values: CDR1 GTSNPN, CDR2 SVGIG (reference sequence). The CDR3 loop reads CAWGPGQGLYTF. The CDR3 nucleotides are TGTGCCTGGGGTCCGGGACAGGGACTATACACCTTC.

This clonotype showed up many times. As DNA, the CDR3 is TGTGCCAGCAGCGTAGACGGACCAAGAACGGGAAACACCATATATTTT. Encoded protein: CASSVDGPRTGNTIYF. This sequence joins TRBV9 and TRBJ1-3; D is uncertain. The CDR3 extends over 16 amino acids. Germline V CDR1 and CDR2: SGDLS, YYNGEE. Trimming left V 0 bases short and J 4 bases short, with 14 bases between.

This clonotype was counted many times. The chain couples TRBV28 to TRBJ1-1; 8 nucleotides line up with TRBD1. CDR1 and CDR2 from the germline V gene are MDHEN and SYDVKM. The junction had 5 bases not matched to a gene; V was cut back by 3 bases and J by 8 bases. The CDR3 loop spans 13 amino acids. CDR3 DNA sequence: TGTGCCAGCAGTTTTCCCCGGACAGGGGAAGCTTTCTTT. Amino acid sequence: CASSFPRTGEAFF.

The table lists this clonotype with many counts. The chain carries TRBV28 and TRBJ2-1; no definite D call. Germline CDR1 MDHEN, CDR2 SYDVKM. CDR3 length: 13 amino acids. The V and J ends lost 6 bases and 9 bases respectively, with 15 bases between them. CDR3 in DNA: TGTGCCAGCAGCCTACCGAAGTTCGGTGAGCAGTTCTTC. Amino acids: CASSLPKFGEQFF.

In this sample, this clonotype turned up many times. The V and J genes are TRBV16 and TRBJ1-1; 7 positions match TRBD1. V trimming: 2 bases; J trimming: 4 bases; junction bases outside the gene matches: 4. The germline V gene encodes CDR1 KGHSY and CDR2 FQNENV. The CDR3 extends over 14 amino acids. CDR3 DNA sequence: TGTGCCAGCAGCCAAAAAGGGGGCGGCACTGAAGCTTTCTTT. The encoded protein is CASSQKGGGTEAFF.

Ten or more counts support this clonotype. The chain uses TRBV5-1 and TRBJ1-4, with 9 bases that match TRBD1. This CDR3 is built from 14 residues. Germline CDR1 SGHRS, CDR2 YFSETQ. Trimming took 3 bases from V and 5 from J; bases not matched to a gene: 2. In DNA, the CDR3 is TGCGCCAGCAGCTCGGACAGGGGAAATGAAAAACTGTTTTTT. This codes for CASSSDRGNEKLFF.

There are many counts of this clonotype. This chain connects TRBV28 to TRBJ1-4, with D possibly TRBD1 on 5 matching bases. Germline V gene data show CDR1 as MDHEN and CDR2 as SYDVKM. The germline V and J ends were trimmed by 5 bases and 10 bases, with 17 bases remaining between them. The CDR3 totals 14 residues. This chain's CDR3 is CASSPAGLSGKLFF. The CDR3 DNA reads TGTGCCAGCAGTCCCGCGGGACTTTCCGGAAAACTGTTTTTT.

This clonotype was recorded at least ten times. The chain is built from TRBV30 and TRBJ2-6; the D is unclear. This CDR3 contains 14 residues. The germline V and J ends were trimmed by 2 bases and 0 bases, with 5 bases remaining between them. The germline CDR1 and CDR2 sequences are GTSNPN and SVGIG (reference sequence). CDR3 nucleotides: TGTGCCTGGAGTAGAAACTCTGGGGCCAACGTCCTGACTTTC. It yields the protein CAWSRNSGANVLTF.

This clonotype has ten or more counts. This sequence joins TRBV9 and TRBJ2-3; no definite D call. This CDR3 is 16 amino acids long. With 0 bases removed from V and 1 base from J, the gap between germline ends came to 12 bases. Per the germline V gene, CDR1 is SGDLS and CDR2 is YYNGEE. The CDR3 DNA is TGTGCCAGCAGCGTAGGTACCACCCTAGGCACAGATACGCAGTATTTT. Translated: CASSVGTTLGTDTQYF.